The clone carrying this T cell receptor beta chain turned up a few times. What it recognizes is unknown. These data belong to a study of blood T cells in healthy people across ages. Study-level results: Unsorted PBMCs blocked a conclusive comparison of naive and antigen-experienced cells. Naive CD4+ cells and diversity were both higher in long-lived donors than in aged donors.

V lost 5 bases and J 6 bases, leaving 12 bases between the germline ends. This CDR3 region has 13 residues. CDR1 and CDR2 (germline): MNHNS, SASEGT. It was with a sample-barcoded 5' primer and a J-beta primer mix that a second PCR of roughly 6 to 12 cycles was run. MiXCR, run by TCRdb on the 5' RACE reads, gives a single entry per CDR3 protein. Among about 1.5 million distinct CDR3 sequences listed, roughly 40% were seen once. The chain uses TRBV6-1 and TRBJ2-3; D call uncertain. Input material: blood. The source of this sequence is a woman aged 18-35 years in good health. In DNA form, the CDR3 reads TGTGCCAGCAGTTTATCAGTGGTCGATACGCAGTATTTT. This sequence encodes CASSLSVVDTQYF.